What follows describes a single TCR beta chain. TCRdb's table, derived via immunoSEQ multiplex PCR, lists solely in-frame clones and lacks some. The data show 20,000 to 25,000 clones, around 65% seen once. The treatment denotes: randomized to nivolumab then ipilimumab (arm A) or the reverse (arm B). From thawed PBMCs, live CD3+CD8+ cells negative for CD19 and CD56 were sorted. This sample stems from a study of sequential checkpoint blockade in melanoma. Germline CDR1 MNHNS, CDR2 SASEGT. The V segment lost 4 bases and the J segment 4 bases; nucleotides outside the gene matches: 1. CDR3 size: 15 residues.

The TCR sequence derives from a human donor with melanoma. The rearrangement joins TRBV6-1 to TRBJ2-3; 14 bases are a match to TRBD2. Here the sequenced sample was CD8+ T cells sorted from blood (inferred from file names), taken from a patient given nivolumab and ipilimumab in sequence. The CDR3 nucleotides are TGTGCCAGCAGTGGACTAGCGGGGGGGCCAGATACGCAGTATTTT. Translating gives CASSGLAGGPDTQYF.